These T cell receptor beta chains were read from a single sample in a study of blood T cell repertoires in COVID-19. Libraries were prepared by immunoSEQ multiplex PCR; TCRdb keeps only in-frame clonotypes and omits some of them. The sample records roughly 140,000 clones, 88% being singletons. Sequencing was carried out using PBMCs or T cells enriched from blood (not recorded which). Receptors originate from a woman in her thirties with acute COVID-19. Each CDR3 is given with its conserved first and last residue. The D gene is left open where the match is weak. For some rows the clone size is stated as once, few or many, or as a class when expanded; others skip it.

clone_size	v_call	d_call	j_call	cdr3_aa	cdr3_nt
NA	TRBV12-1	NA	TRBJ2-2	CASSPWTSGNPGELFF	TGTGCCAGCAGCCCTTGGACTAGCGGGAATCCAGGGGAGCTGTTTTTT
NA	TRBV12-3/TRBV12-4	NA	TRBJ1-6	CASSVREGSPLHF	TGTGCCAGCAGTGTCAGGGAGGGATCACCCCTCCACTTT
NA	TRBV6-1	TRBD1	TRBJ2-3	CASSEDRRQGWADTQYF	TGTGCCAGCAGTGAAGATCGGAGACAGGGGTGGGCAGATACGCAGTATTTT
once	TRBV7-3	NA	TRBJ1-1	CASSFSYGNEAFF	TGTGCCAGCAGCTTTTCGTACGGGAATGAAGCTTTCTTT
NA	TRBV7-2	NA	TRBJ2-3	CASSQIVATQYF	TGTGCCAGCAGCCAAATAGTAGCTACGCAGTATTTT
NA	TRBV7-2	TRBD1	TRBJ1-5	CASSSRTGNQPQHF	TGTGCCAGCAGCTCCCGGACAGGGAATCAGCCCCAGCATTTT
NA	TRBV28	TRBD1	TRBJ1-5	CASNPGQVVGAQHF	TGTGCCAGCAACCCCGGACAGGTCGTCGGAGCCCAGCATTTT
NA	TRBV3-1/TRBV3-2	NA	TRBJ2-7	CASSRQAFPYEQYF	TGTGCCAGCAGCCGTCAGGCGTTCCCCTACGAGCAGTACTTC
NA	TRBV28	NA	TRBJ2-7	CASRTASYEQYF	TGTGCCAGCCGGACAGCGTCCTACGAGCAGTACTTC
NA	TRBV4-3	NA	TRBJ1-5	CASSQDGGRPQHF	TGCGCCAGCAGCCAAGATGGGGGGAGGCCCCAGCATTTT
NA	TRBV7-9	TRBD1	TRBJ1-2	CASSQVAQGAGYGYTF	TGTGCCAGCAGCCAGGTCGCGCAGGGGGCAGGCTATGGCTACACCTTC
NA	TRBV19	TRBD1	TRBJ2-2	CASSIFIRGQDLTGELFF	TGTGCCAGTAGTATATTTATTAGGGGACAGGACCTCACCGGGGAGCTGTTTTTT
NA	TRBV19	NA	TRBJ1-1	CASSIDISGGFSGTEAFF	TGTGCCAGTAGTATAGATATTTCGGGCGGGTTTTCGGGCACTGAAGCTTTCTTT
NA	TRBV6-5	TRBD1	TRBJ1-4	CASDRGLTNEKLFF	TGTGCCAGCGACAGGGGGCTGACTAATGAAAAACTGTTTTTT
NA	TRBV6-4	NA	TRBJ1-3	CASNPGGNTIYF	TGTGCCAGCAATCCAGGGGGAAACACCATATATTTT
NA	TRBV18	TRBD1	TRBJ1-2	CASSPGTGRIYGYTF	TGTGCCAGCTCACCGGGGACAGGTCGAATCTATGGCTACACCTTC
NA	TRBV28	TRBD2	TRBJ2-1	CASKVSAGGSYNEQFF	TGTGCCAGCAAAGTGTCGGCGGGAGGGTCCTACAATGAGCAGTTCTTC
NA	TRBV9	NA	TRBJ1-5	CASSLTPESQPQHF	TGTGCCAGCAGCCTCACTCCGGAGAGTCAGCCCCAGCATTTT
NA	TRBV28	TRBD1	TRBJ1-1	CASTDRALIEAFF	TGTGCCAGCACGGACAGGGCATTAATTGAAGCTTTCTTT
NA	TRBV28	NA	TRBJ1-2	CASSLARTNYGYTF	TGTGCCAGCAGTTTAGCCAGGACTAACTATGGCTACACCTTC
NA	TRBV4-2	TRBD1	TRBJ1-1	CASSPGDRERDTEAFF	TGTGCCAGCAGCCCAGGGGACAGGGAGAGGGACACTGAAGCTTTCTTT
NA	TRBV7-9	TRBD1	TRBJ1-1	CASRVQGEGTEAFF	TGTGCCAGCAGAGTACAGGGGGAGGGTACTGAAGCTTTCTTT
NA	TRBV30	TRBD2	TRBJ2-3	CAWSAPRDYADTQYF	TGTGCCTGGAGCGCCCCGCGGGACTACGCAGATACGCAGTATTTT
NA	TRBV7-2	NA	TRBJ1-3	CASSFQGLSGNTIYF	TGTGCCAGCAGCTTTCAGGGGCTCTCGGGAAACACCATATATTTT
once	TRBV6-2/TRBV6-3	TRBD1	TRBJ2-1	CASSYSGQGLNEQFF	TGTGCCAGCAGTTACTCGGGACAGGGGCTCAATGAGCAGTTCTTC
once	TRBV19	TRBD2	TRBJ2-7	CASSDISGSRSYEQYF	TGTGCCAGTAGTGACATTAGCGGGAGCCGGTCCTACGAGCAGTACTTC
NA	TRBV9	TRBD1	TRBJ2-7	CASSVDSGQGTYEQYF	TGTGCCAGCAGCGTAGACTCGGGACAGGGGACCTACGAGCAGTACTTC
NA	TRBV19	NA	TRBJ2-4	CASSPLFGRSLKNIQYF	TGTGCCAGTAGTCCCCTTTTTGGGAGGTCGTTGAAAAACATTCAGTACTTC
NA	TRBV5-6	NA	TRBJ1-2	CASSWTETNYGYTF	TGTGCCAGCAGCTGGACAGAGACCAACTATGGCTACACCTTC
NA	TRBV27	NA	TRBJ2-7	CASSQSVGQMAYEQYF	TGTGCCAGCAGTCAATCGGTTGGACAGATGGCCTACGAGCAGTACTTC
NA	TRBV5-1	TRBD2	TRBJ2-1	CASSLGLAVYNEQFF	TGCGCCAGCAGCCTGGGACTAGCGGTCTACAATGAGCAGTTCTTC
once	TRBV7-9	TRBD2	TRBJ2-2	CASSRLAGAGELFF	TGTGCCAGCAGCCGGCTAGCGGGGGCCGGGGAGCTGTTTTTT
NA	TRBV7-3	TRBD2	TRBJ2-7	CASSPGGDEQYF	TGTGCCAGCAGCCCTGGGGGGGACGAGCAGTACTTC
NA	TRBV5-1	TRBD2	TRBJ2-2	CASSQRWAGGRPDTGELFF	TGCGCCAGCAGCCAAAGGTGGGCGGGAGGTAGGCCTGACACCGGGGAGCTGTTTTTT
NA	TRBV24-1	TRBD2	TRBJ2-3	CATSDRPGTSGRLTDTQYF	TGTGCCACCAGTGACCGTCCCGGGACTAGCGGGAGGCTCACAGATACGCAGTATTTT
NA	TRBV5-1	NA	TRBJ2-1	CASSGRLALNEQFF	TGCGCCAGCAGCGGCCGCCTAGCGCTCAATGAGCAGTTCTTC
NA	TRBV7-2	TRBD2	TRBJ2-3	CASSPSGIQTDTQYF	TGTGCCAGCAGCCCAAGCGGGATACAAACAGATACGCAGTATTTT
NA	TRBV5-8	NA	TRBJ2-3	CASSLGRDSTDTQYF	TGTGCCAGCAGCTTGGGGCGGGATAGCACAGATACGCAGTATTTT
NA	TRBV5-1	NA	TRBJ2-2	CASSLDPGLDTGELFF	TGCGCCAGCAGCTTGGATCCAGGGCTGGACACCGGGGAGCTGTTTTTT
NA	TRBV19	NA	TRBJ1-1	CASGQRETEAFF	TGTGCCAGTGGGCAGAGGGAAACTGAAGCTTTCTTT
NA	TRBV11-2	NA	TRBJ1-3	CASSLDWGQGNTIYF	TGTGCCAGCAGCTTAGATTGGGGGCAAGGAAACACCATATATTTT
NA	TRBV28	NA	TRBJ2-7	CASSLLGGIGSYEQYF	TGTGCCAGCAGTTTATTAGGAGGGATTGGGAGCTACGAGCAGTACTTC